This note documents a single T cell receptor (beta chain) sequence. This entry comes from a study of blood T cells in healthy people across ages. A sample-barcoded 5' primer and a J-beta primer mix were used in a second PCR of about 6 to 12 cycles. TCRdb reprocessed the 5' RACE reads via MiXCR and lists one record per CDR3 protein. The data hold under 2 million distinct CDR3 sequences, with around 35% observed a single time. Sequenced input: blood. The receptor was derived from a woman younger than 45 in good health.

CDR3: CASSSVASGENEQFF. In DNA form, the CDR3 reads TGTGCCAGCAGTTCAGTGGCTAGCGGCGAGAATGAGCAGTTCTTC. V gene TRBV27 combines with J gene TRBJ2-1; 7 nucleotides line up with TRBD2. CDR1 is MNHEY, CDR2 SMNVEV, per germline (reference sequence). This CDR3 spans 15 amino acids. V shed 4 bases and J 7 bases; nucleotides not matched to a gene: 10.